Described below is a single T cell receptor beta chain sequence and its context. V was clipped by 6 bases and J by 7 bases, with 21 bases between them. Germline V gives CDR1 MNHEY, CDR2 SVGEGT. CDR3 length: 15 residues. The data are from a study of T cell responses to AZD1222 COVID-19 vaccine. This table comes from immunoSEQ multiplex PCR, and its TCRdb copy is limited to in-frame clones, with some not included. The sample contains about 130,000 clones, 80% to 90% of which appear only once. This receptor was identified in an adult who received the AZD1222 COVID-19 vaccine. The sample was peripheral blood, taken 28 days after the second AZD1222 dose. This rearrangement joins TRBV6-2 or TRBV6-3 to TRBJ1-2; D might be TRBD1 (5 bases). The chain's CDR3 is CASSETVARGSGYTF. In nucleotides, the CDR3 is TGTGCCAGCAGCGAAACAGTGGCCCGGGGGAGTGGCTACACCTTC.